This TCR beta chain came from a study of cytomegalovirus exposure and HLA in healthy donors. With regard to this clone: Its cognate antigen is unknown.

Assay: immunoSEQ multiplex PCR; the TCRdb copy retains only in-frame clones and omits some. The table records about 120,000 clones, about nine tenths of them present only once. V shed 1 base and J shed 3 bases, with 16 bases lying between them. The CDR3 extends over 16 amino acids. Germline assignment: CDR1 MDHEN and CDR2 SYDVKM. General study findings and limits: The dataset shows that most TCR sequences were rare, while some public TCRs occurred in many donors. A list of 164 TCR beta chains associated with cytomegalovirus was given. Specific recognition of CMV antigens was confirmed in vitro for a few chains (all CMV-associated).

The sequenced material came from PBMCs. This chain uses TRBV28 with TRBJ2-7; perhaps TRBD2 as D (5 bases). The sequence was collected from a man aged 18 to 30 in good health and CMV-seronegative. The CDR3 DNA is TGTGCCAGCAGTTTATATATGCGGCGGGCAGACTACGAGCAGTACTTC. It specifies CASSLYMRRADYEQYF.